The 21 T cell receptor beta chains in this list originate from one sample, sequenced in a study of T cell changes during pregnancy in multiple sclerosis. Sequencing was performed with immunoSEQ multiplex PCR; in TCRdb, only in-frame clones are kept and a portion is missing. The sample includes around 57,000 clones, approximately 90% of them seen just once. The specimen comprised peripheral blood, sampled in the second trimester of pregnancy. The receptors shown here come from a female donor with multiple sclerosis, enrolled in a pregnancy study.

The chain uses TRBV7-9 and TRBJ2-7, with D possibly being TRBD1 (6 bases). V lost 7 bases, J lost 2 bases, and 12 bases lay in between. The CDR3 is 13 amino acids. Germline assignment: CDR1 SEHNR and CDR2 FQNEAQ (reference sequence). CDR3 DNA: TGTGCCAGCACCCCGGGACAACCCTACGAGCAGTACTTC. Protein product: CASTPGQPYEQYF.

The chain joins TRBV6-1 to TRBJ2-6; 7 bases fit TRBD1. The germline V gene encodes CDR1 MNHNS and CDR2 SASEGT. This CDR3 contains 21 residues. V lost 5 bases to trimming and J lost 0 bases; unmatched junction nucleotides: 19. The CDR3 here is CASSKVRDSQFSGSGANVLTF. For the CDR3, the DNA is TGTGCCAGCAGTAAAGTGAGGGACAGCCAATTTTCCGGCTCTGGGGCCAACGTCCTGACTTTC.

This rearrangement joins TRBV5-5 to TRBJ2-7, with 10 nucleotides matching TRBD1. J was trimmed by 0 bases and V by 4 bases; bases with no gene match: 4. CDR3 length: 15 amino acids. Per the germline V gene, CDR1 is SGHKS and CDR2 is YYEKEE (reference sequence). The CDR3 nucleotides read TGTGCCAGCAGCGAGGGACAGGGGAGCTCCTACGAGCAGTACTTC. This gives the protein CASSEGQGSSYEQYF.

The chain links TRBV18 to TRBJ2-5; the D gene is possibly TRBD1 (5 bases). V lost 2 bases, J lost 5 bases, and 9 bases lay in between. This CDR3 comprises 13 residues. Germline values: CDR1 KGHSH, CDR2 LQKENI. CDR3 in DNA: TGTGCCAGCTCACCAGGGGCGTCCGAGACCCAGTACTTC. It is translated as CASSPGASETQYF.

V and J are TRBV7-2 and TRBJ2-7; TRBD1 aligns across 7 bases. The CDR3 is 15 residues long. J lost 4 bases, V lost 0 bases, and 6 bases had no gene match. Germline V gene data show CDR1 as SGHTA and CDR2 as FQGNSA. The CDR3 region has the DNA TGTGCCAGCAGCTTAGCCCCGGGACAGTGGTACGAGCAGTACTTC. Translated: CASSLAPGQWYEQYF. Variable domain in full (rest from reference TRBV7-2 and TRBJ2-7): GAGVSQSPSNKVTEKGKDVELRCDPISGHTALYWYRQSLGQGLEFLIYFQGNSAPDKSGLPSDRFSAERTGGSVSTLTIQRTQQEDSAVYLCASSLAPGQWYEQYFGPGTRLTVT.

The chain uses TRBV4-2 and TRBJ1-2; D unresolved. Looked up from germline, CDR1 is LGHNA and CDR2 is YNFKEQ. The CDR3 totals 16 residues. Trimming took off 0 bases at V and 3 bases at J, with 14 bases between the two ends. DNA for the CDR3: TGTGCCAGCAGCCAAGAGAGGGCAACCCCCCACTATGGCTACACCTTC. Translating it yields CASSQERATPHYGYTF.

This clone was observed a few times. The rearrangement links TRBV11-2 to TRBJ1-2; no clear D gene. V lost 5 bases and J 4 bases, leaving 17 bases between the germline ends. Germline V gives CDR1 SGHAT, CDR2 FQNNGV. This CDR3 spans 15 amino acids. The CDR3 loop is CASSPPLDEVYGYTF. CDR3 DNA sequence: TGTGCCAGCAGCCCGCCACTAGACGAGGTCTATGGCTACACCTTC. The variable domain in full, with the rest retrieved from reference TRBV11-2 and TRBJ1-2, is EAGVAQSPRYKIIEKRQSVAFWCNPISGHATLYWYQQILGQGPKLLIQFQNNGVVDDSQLPKDRFSAERLKGVDSTLKIQPAKLEDSAVYLCASSPPLDEVYGYTFGSGTRLTVV.

This clone was recorded a few times. V is TRBV30 and J is TRBJ2-2; 12 bases are shared with TRBD2. The CDR3 extends over 15 amino acids. With 7 bases clipped from V and 7 bases from J, the junction kept 10 bases outside the gene matches. Germline assignment: CDR1 GTSNPN and CDR2 SVGIG (reference sequence). The CDR3 sequence is CASKLAGGPVGELFF. For the CDR3, the DNA is TGTGCCTCTAAGCTAGCGGGGGGGCCCGTCGGGGAGCTGTTTTTT. Filled out from reference TRBV30 and TRBJ2-2, the complete variable domain reads SQTIHQWPATLVQPVGSPLSLECTVEGTSNPNLYWYRQAAGRGLQLLFYSVGIGQISSEVPQNLSASRPQDRQFILSSKKLLLSDSGFYLCASKLAGGPVGELFFGEGSRLTVL.

The chain combines TRBV5-1 with TRBJ2-1, with D possibly being TRBD1 (5 bases). This CDR3 contains 14 residues. Germline V gives CDR1 SGHRS, CDR2 YFSETQ. V lost 7 bases, J lost 4 bases, and 15 bases lay in between. CDR3: CASQKSSGYNEQFF. The CDR3 nucleotides read TGCGCCAGCCAAAAATCGTCAGGGTACAATGAGCAGTTCTTC. Based on the CDR3 plus reference TRBV5-1 and TRBJ2-1, the full variable domain is KAGVTQTPRYLIKTRGQQVTLSCSPISGHRSVSWYQQTPGQGLQFLFEYFSETQRNKGNFPGRFSGRQFSNSRSEMNVSTLELGDSALYLCASQKSSGYNEQFFGPGTRLTVL.

This chain joins TRBV19 and TRBJ2-1; possibly TRBD2 for D (5 bases). Germline V gene sequence: CDR1 LNHDA, CDR2 SQIVND (reference sequence). The CDR3 consists of 14 residues. The germline V and J ends were trimmed by 8 bases and 1 base, with 12 bases remaining between them. DNA of the CDR3: TGTGCCAGTGGACTCTCAGGATCCTACAATGAGCAGTTCTTC. Its protein is CASGLSGSYNEQFF.

J is TRBJ2-7 and V is TRBV18, with 9 positions matching TRBD1. This CDR3 is built from 15 residues. Looked up from germline, CDR1 is KGHSH and CDR2 is LQKENI. V shed 0 bases and J 1 base; nucleotides not matched to a gene: 1. CDR3 loop: CASSPPGQGSYEQYF. In DNA form, the CDR3 reads TGTGCCAGCTCACCACCGGGACAGGGTTCCTACGAGCAGTACTTC.

V gene TRBV19 combines with J gene TRBJ2-1; 7 nucleotides agree with TRBD2. The trim removed 0 bases at V and 6 bases at J, leaving 14 bases unmatched. The CDR3 runs to 18 residues. The germline V gene encodes CDR1 LNHDA and CDR2 SQIVND (reference sequence). CDR3 DNA sequence: TGTGCCAGTAGTATAGATTACCATGGGGGGGGTCGGGTCAATGAGCAGTTCTTC. Amino acids: CASSIDYHGGGRVNEQFF. The entire variable domain, with the rest obtained from reference TRBV19 and TRBJ2-1, is as follows: DGGITQSPKYLFRKEGQNVTLSCEQNLNHDAMYWYRQDPGQGLRLIYYSQIVNDFQKGDIAEGYSVSREKKESFPLTVTSAQKNPTAFYLCASSIDYHGGGRVNEQFFGPGTRLTVL.

This clone was found once. The V and J genes are TRBV30 and TRBJ1-6; no firm D call. Germline V CDR1 and CDR2: GTSNPN, SVGIG (reference sequence). V was shortened by 7 bases and J by 6 bases, with 13 bases between the two germline ends. The CDR3 spans 13 residues. The CDR3 region has the DNA TGTGCCTCCCTGCGGGGTCCTAATTCACCCCTCCACTTT. Amino acid sequence: CASLRGPNSPLHF.

The chain couples TRBV6-6 to TRBJ1-2, with 11 bases aligning to TRBD1. V was clipped by 7 bases and J by 4 bases; unmatched bases: 5. The germline V gene has CDR1 MNHNY and CDR2 SVGAGI (reference sequence). The length of the CDR3 is 14 residues. The CDR3 bases are TGTGCCAGCATCATGGACAGGGGGCCCTATGGCTACACCTTC. This translates into CASIMDRGPYGYTF.

The chain links TRBV2 to TRBJ1-1; 7 bases are a match to TRBD1. The V gene's germline CDR1 is SNHLY and CDR2 FYNNEI. V trimming: 11 bases; J trimming: 4 bases; junction bases outside the gene matches: 10. This CDR3 spans 13 amino acids. The CDR3 loop is CAGTGDIGTEAFF. DNA for the CDR3: TGTGCCGGAACAGGGGACATAGGCACTGAAGCTTTCTTT.

This clone was counted a single time. The chain has TRBV5-1 and TRBJ1-1; TRBD1 is a possible D gene (6 bases). The germline CDR1 and CDR2 sequences are SGHRS and YFSETQ. The CDR3 length is 13 residues. The V gene lost 4 bases and the J gene lost 0 bases, with 7 bases spanning the gap. The CDR3 is CASSQGMNTEAFF. CDR3 DNA: TGCGCCAGCAGCCAGGGGATGAACACTGAAGCTTTCTTT.

Concerning this clone: Other nucleotide sequences from this sample produce the same CDR3. The chain combines TRBV4-3 with TRBJ2-3; D might be TRBD2 (7 bases). CDR1 LGHNA and CDR2 YSLEER come from the germline V gene. The length of the CDR3 is 15 residues. Trimming shortened V by 0 bases and J by 4 bases, and 11 bases separated the two germline ends. CDR3 coding DNA: TGCGCCAGCAGCCAAGAAAGGGGGGGCGCAGATACGCAGTATTTT. Encoded protein: CASSQERGGADTQYF.

This clone was detected once. The gene calls are TRBV5-1 and TRBJ1-4; the D is unclear. V gave up 0 bases and J gave up 7 bases, with 10 bases separating them. Germline V gene lookup returns CDR1 SGHRS and CDR2 YFSETQ. The CDR3 totals 14 residues. The CDR3, as DNA: TGCGCCAGCAGCTTGGGAGGGAATAGTGAAAAACTGTTTTTT. It yields the protein CASSLGGNSEKLFF.

The V call is TRBV6-4, the J call TRBJ1-2; the D is unclear. V lost 6 bases and J lost 6, with 14 bases in between. The CDR3 is 13 residues long. Germline CDR1 reads MRHNA; CDR2 reads SNTAGT. CDR3 region: CASSKIVRDGYTF. Here the CDR3 DNA reads TGTGCCAGCAGCAAGATTGTTCGGGATGGCTACACCTTC.

The J gene is TRBJ1-5, the V gene TRBV7-9, with D possibly being TRBD1 (5 bases). There are 14 residues in the CDR3. The V and J ends lost 4 bases and 5 bases respectively, with 12 bases between them. Germline CDR1 reads SEHNR; CDR2 reads FQNEAQ (reference sequence). The CDR3 here is CASSYGGADQPQHF. In nucleotides, the CDR3 is TGTGCCAGCAGCTATGGAGGGGCGGATCAGCCCCAGCATTTT.

The chain employs TRBV6-1 and TRBJ2-1; no clear D. The CDR3 spans 12 residues. V dropped 1 base and J dropped 7 bases, with 5 bases sitting between them. Per germline, CDR1 MNHNS and CDR2 SASEGT. The CDR3 sequence: CASSEGRNEQFF. DNA of the CDR3: TGTGCCAGCAGTGAAGGTCGGAATGAGCAGTTCTTC.